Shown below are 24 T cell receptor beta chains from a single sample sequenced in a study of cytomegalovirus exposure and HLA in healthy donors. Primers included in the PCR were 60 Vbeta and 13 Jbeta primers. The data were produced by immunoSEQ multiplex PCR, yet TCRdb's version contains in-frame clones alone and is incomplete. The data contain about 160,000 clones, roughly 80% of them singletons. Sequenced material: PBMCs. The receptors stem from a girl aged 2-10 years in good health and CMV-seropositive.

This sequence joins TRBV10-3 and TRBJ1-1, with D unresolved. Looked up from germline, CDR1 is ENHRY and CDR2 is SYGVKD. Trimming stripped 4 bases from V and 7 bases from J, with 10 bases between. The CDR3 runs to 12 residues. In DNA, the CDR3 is TGTGCCATCAGTGGGGCAACCGGTGAAGCTTTCTTT. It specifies CAISGATGEAFF.

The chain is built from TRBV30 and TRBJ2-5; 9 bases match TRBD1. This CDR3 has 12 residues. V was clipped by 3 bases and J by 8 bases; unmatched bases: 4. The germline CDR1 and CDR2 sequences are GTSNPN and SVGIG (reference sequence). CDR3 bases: TGTGCCTGGAGAGCCACAGGGGGCACCCAGTACTTC. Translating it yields CAWRATGGTQYF.

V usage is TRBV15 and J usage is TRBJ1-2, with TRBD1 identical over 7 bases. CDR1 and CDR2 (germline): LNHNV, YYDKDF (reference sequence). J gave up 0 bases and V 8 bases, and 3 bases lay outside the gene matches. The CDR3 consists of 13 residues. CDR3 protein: CATWDRTNYGYTF. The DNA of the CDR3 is TGTGCCACCTGGGACAGAACTAACTATGGCTACACCTTC. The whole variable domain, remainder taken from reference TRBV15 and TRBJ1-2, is DAMVIQNPRYQVTQFGKPVTLSCSQTLNHNVMYWYQQKSSQAPKLLFHYYDKDFNNEADTPDNFQSRRPNTSFCFLDIRSPGLGDTAMYLCATWDRTNYGYTFGSGTRLTVV.

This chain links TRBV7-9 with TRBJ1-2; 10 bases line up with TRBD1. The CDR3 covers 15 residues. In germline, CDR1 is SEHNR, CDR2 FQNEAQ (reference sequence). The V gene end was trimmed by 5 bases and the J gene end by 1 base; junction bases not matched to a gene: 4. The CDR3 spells CASSRQGASNYGYTF. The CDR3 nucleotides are TGTGCCAGCAGCCGACAGGGGGCCAGTAACTATGGCTACACCTTC.

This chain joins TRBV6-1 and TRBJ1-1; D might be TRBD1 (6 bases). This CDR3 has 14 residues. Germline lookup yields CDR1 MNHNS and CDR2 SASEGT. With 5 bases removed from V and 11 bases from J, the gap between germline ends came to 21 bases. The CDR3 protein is CASSPVGGAFEAFF. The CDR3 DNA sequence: TGTGCCAGCAGTCCCGTTGGGGGGGCATTTGAGGCTTTCTTT.

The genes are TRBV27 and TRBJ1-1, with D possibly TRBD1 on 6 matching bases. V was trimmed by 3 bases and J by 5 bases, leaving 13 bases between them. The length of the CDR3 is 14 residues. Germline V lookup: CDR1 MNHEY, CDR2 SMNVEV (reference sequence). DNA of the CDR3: TGTGCCAGCAGTTTGGGGGCCCCGCGGACTGAAGCTTTCTTT. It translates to CASSLGAPRTEAFF.

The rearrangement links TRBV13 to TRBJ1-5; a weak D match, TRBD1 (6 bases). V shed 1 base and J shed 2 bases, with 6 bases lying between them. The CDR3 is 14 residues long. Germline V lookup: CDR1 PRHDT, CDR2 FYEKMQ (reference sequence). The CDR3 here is CASSLDRGNQPQHF. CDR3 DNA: TGTGCCAGCAGCTTAGACAGGGGCAATCAGCCCCAGCATTTT.

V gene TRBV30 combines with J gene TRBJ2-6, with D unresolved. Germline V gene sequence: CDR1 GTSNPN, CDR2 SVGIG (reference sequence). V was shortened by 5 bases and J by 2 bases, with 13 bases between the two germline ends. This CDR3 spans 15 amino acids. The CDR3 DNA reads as TGTGCCTGGGATGTAACTCCACCTGGGGCCAACGTCCTGACTTTC. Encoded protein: CAWDVTPPGANVLTF.

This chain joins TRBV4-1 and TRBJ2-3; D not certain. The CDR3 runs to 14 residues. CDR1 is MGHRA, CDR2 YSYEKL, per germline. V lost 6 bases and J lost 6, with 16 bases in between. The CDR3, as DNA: TGCGCCAGCAGTTTCAAAGAGCTTCGGGATACGCAGTATTTT. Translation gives CASSFKELRDTQYF.

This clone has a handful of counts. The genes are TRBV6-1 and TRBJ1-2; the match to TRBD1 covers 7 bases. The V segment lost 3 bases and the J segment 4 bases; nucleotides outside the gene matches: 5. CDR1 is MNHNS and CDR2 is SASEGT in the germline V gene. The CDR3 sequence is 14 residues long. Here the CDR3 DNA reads TGTGCCAGCAGTGAGGGGGACAGACCCTATGGCTACACCTTC. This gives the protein CASSEGDRPYGYTF.

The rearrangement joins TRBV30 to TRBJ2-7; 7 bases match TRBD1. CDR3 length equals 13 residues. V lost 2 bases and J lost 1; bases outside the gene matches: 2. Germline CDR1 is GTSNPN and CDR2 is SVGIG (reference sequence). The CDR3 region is CAWSSGGSYEQYF. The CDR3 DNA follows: TGTGCCTGGAGTTCAGGGGGATCCTACGAGCAGTACTTC.

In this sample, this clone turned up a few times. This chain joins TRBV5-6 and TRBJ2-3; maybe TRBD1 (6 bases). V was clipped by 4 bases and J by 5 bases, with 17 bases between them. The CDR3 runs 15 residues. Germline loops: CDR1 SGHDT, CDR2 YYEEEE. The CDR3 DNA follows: TGTGCCAGCAGCCCCACCGGCAGGGGAGAAGATACGCAGTATTTT. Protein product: CASSPTGRGEDTQYF.

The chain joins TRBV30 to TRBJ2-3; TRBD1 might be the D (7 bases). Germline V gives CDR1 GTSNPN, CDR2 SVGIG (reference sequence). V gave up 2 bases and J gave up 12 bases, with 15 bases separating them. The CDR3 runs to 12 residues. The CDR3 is CAWSITGEDQYF. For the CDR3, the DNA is TGTGCCTGGAGTATCACAGGGGAGGACCAGTATTTT.

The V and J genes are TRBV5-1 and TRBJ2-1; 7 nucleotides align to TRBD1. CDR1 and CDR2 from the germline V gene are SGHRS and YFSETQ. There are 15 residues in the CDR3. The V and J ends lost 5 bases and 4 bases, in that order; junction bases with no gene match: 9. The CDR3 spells CASRLTGAPYNEQFF. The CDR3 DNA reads TGCGCCAGCAGACTAACAGGGGCCCCTTACAATGAGCAGTTCTTC.

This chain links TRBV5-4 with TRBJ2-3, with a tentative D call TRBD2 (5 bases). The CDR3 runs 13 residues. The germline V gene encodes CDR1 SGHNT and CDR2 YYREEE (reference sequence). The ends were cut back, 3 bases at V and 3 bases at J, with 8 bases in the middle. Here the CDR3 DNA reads TGTGCCAGCAGCTCGGACTTAACAGATACGCAGTATTTT. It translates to CASSSDLTDTQYF.

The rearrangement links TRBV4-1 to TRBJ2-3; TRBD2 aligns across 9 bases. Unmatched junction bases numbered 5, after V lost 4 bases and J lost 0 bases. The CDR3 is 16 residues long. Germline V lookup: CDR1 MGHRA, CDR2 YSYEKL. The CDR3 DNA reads TGCGCCAGCAGCCTTGGACTAGCGCCCAGCACAGATACGCAGTATTTT. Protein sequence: CASSLGLAPSTDTQYF.

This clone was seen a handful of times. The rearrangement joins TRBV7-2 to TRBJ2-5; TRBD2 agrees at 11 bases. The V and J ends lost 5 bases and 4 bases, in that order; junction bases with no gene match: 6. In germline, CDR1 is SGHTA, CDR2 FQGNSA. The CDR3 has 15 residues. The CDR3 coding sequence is TGTGCCAGCAGCGGGACTAGCGGTCTGGGAGAGACCCAGTACTTC. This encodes CASSGTSGLGETQYF.

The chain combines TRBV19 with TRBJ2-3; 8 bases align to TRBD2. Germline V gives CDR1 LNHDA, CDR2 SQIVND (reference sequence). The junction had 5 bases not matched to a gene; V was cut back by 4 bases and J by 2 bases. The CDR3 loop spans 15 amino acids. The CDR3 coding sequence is TGTGCCAGTAGTACTAGCGGGTCCCTCACAGATACGCAGTATTTT. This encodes CASSTSGSLTDTQYF.

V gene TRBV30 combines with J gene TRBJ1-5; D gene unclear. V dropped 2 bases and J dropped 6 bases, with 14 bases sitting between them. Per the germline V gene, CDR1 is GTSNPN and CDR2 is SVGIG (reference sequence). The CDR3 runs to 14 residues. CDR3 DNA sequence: TGTGCCTGGAGTCTAGTGGAGGGAGGTCAGCCCCAGCATTTT. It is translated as CAWSLVEGGQPQHF.

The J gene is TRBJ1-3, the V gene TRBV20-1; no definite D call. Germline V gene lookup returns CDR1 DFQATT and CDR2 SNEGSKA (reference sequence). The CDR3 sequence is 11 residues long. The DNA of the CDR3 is TGCAGCGGAGGATTTGGAAACACCATATATTTT. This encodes CSGGFGNTIYF.

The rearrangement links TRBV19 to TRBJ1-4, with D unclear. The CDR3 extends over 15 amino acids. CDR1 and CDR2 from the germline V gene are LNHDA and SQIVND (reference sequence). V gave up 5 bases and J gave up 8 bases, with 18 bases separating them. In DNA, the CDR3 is TGTGCCAGTAGTCCAACCCCCCCCCTCGGGGAAAAACTGTTTTTT. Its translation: CASSPTPPLGEKLFF.

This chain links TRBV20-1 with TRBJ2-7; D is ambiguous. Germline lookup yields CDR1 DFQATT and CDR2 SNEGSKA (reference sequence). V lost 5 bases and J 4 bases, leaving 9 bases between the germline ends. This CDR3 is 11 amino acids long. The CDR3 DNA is TGCAGTGCTTCCACTGCTTACGAGCAGTACTTC. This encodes CSASTAYEQYF.

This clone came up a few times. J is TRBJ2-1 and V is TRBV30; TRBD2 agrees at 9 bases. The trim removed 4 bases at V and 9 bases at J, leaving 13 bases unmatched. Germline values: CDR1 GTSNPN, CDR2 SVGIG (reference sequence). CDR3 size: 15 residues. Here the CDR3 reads CAWTKGWTSEGEQFF. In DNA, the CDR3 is TGTGCCTGGACCAAAGGGTGGACTAGCGAGGGTGAGCAGTTCTTC.

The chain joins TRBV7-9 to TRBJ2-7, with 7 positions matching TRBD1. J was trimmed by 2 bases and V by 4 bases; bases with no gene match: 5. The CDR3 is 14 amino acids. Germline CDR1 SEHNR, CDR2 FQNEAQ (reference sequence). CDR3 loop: CASSYDRVTYEQYF. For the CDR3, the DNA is TGTGCCAGCAGCTACGACAGGGTAACCTACGAGCAGTACTTC.